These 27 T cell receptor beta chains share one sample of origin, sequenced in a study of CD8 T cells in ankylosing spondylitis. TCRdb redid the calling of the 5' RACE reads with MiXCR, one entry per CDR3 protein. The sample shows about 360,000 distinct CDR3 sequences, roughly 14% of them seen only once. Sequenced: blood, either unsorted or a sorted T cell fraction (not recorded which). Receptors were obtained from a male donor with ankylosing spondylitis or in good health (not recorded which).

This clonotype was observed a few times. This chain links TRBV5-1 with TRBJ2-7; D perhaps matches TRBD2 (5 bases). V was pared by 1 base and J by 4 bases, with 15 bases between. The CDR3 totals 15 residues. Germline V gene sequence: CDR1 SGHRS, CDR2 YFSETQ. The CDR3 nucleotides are TGCGCCAGCAGCTTGTCGAGATCGGAGGCGTACGAGCAGTACTTC. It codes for CASSLSRSEAYEQYF.

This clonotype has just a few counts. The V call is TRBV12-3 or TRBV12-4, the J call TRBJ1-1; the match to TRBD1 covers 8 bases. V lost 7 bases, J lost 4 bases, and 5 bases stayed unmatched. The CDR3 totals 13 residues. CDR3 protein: CASTLTGGTEAFF. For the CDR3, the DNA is TGTGCCAGCACCCTTACAGGGGGCACTGAAGCTTTCTTT.

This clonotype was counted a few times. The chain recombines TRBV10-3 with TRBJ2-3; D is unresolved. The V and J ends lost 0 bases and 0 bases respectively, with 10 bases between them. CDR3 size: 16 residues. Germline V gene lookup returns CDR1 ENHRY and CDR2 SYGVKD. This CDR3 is CAISESTGTSTDTQYF. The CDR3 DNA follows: TGTGCCATCAGTGAGTCGACGGGCACCAGCACAGATACGCAGTATTTT.

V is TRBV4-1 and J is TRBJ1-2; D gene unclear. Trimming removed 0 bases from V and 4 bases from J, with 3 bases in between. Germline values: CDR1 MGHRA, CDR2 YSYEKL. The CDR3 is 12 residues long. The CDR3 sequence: CASSQESYGYTF. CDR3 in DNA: TGCGCCAGCAGCCAAGAAAGCTATGGCTACACCTTC.

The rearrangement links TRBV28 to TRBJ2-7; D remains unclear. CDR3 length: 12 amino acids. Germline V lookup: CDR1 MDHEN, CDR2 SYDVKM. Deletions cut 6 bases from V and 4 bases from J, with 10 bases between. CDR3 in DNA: TGTGCCAGCAGGCAACAGTTATACGAGCAGTACTTC. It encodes CASRQQLYEQYF. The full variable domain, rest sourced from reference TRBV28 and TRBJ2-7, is DVKVTQSSRYLVKRTGEKVFLECVQDMDHENMFWYRQDPGLGLRLIYFSYDVKMKEKGDIPEGYSVSREKKERFSLILESASTNQTSMYLCASRQQLYEQYFGPGTRLTVT.

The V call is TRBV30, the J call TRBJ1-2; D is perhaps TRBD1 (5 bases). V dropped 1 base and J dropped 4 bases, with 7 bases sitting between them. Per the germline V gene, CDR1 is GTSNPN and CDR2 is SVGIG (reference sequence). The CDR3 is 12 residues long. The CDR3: CAWSEGIYGYTF. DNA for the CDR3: TGTGCCTGGAGTGAGGGGATCTATGGCTACACCTTC.

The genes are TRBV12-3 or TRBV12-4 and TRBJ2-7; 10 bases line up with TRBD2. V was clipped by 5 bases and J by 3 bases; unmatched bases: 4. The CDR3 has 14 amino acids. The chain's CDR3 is CASSPTSGVYEQYF. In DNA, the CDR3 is TGTGCCAGCAGTCCAACTAGCGGGGTCTACGAGCAGTACTTC.

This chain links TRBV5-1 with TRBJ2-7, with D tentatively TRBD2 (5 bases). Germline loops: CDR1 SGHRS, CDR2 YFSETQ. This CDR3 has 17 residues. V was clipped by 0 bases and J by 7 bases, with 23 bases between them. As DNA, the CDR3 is TGCGCCAGCAGCTTGGCCGAGGGCAGTACCCTAGGTAGGGAGCAGTACTTC. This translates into CASSLAEGSTLGREQYF.

CDR3 amino acids: CASRSLDGSYNEQFF. In DNA form, the CDR3 reads TGTGCCAGCAGATCCCTAGACGGCTCATACAATGAGCAGTTCTTC. The rearrangement uses TRBV7-6 and TRBJ2-1; D is ambiguous. The CDR3 is made up of 15 amino acids. The germline CDR1 and CDR2 sequences are SGHVS and FNYEAQ. V lost 6 bases to trimming and J lost 4 bases, with 16 bases between them.

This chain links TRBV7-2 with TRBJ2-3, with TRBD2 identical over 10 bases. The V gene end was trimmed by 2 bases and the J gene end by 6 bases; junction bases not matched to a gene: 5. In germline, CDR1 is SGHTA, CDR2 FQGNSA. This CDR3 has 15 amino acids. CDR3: CASSLSGGAPDTQYF. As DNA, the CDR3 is TGTGCCAGCAGCTTAAGCGGGGGGGCTCCCGATACGCAGTATTTT.

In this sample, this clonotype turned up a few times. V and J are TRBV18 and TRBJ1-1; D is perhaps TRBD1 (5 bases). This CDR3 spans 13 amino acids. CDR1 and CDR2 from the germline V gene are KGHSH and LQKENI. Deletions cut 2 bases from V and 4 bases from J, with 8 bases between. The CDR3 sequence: CASSPMRGTEAFF. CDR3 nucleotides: TGTGCCAGCTCACCAATGAGGGGCACTGAAGCTTTCTTT.

The CDR3 coding sequence is TGCAGTGCTAGAAGTGGCGGGGGGGCGTACGAGCAGTACTTC. This codes for CSARSGGGAYEQYF. V gene TRBV20-1 combines with J gene TRBJ2-7, with 9 bases matching TRBD2. Trimming cost V 2 bases and J 4 bases; bases outside gene matches: 6. In germline, CDR1 is DFQATT, CDR2 SNEGSKA (reference sequence). The CDR3 runs 14 residues.

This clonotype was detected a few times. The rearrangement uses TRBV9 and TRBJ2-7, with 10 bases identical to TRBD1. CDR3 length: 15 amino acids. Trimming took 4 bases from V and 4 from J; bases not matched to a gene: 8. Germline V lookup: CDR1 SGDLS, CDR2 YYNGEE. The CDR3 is CASSLTGTGDYEQYF. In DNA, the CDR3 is TGTGCCAGCAGCCTCACCGGGACAGGGGATTACGAGCAGTACTTC.

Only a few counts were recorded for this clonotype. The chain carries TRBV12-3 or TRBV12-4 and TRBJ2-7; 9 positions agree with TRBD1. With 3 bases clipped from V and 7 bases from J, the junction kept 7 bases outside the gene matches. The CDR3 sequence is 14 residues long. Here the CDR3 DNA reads TGTGCCAGCAGTTTGGGACAGGGAGAGGGAGAGCAGTACTTC. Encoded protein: CASSLGQGEGEQYF.

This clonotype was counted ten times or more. CDR3 coding DNA: TGCAGCGTTGAAGCGCAGGGCTCCGAGCAGTTCTTC. Amino acid sequence: CSVEAQGSEQFF. The chain recombines TRBV29-1 with TRBJ2-1; D might be TRBD1 (5 bases). With 1 base removed from V and 10 bases from J, the gap between germline ends came to 11 bases. Germline CDR1 SQVTM, CDR2 ANQGSEA. The CDR3 consists of 12 residues.

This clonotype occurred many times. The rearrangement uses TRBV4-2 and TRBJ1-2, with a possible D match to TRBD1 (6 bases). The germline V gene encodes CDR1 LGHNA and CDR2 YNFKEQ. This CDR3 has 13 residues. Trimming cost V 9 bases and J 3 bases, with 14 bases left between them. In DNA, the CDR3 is TGTGCCAGTCGGGCAGGGGAGCACTATGGCTACACCTTC. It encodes CASRAGEHYGYTF.

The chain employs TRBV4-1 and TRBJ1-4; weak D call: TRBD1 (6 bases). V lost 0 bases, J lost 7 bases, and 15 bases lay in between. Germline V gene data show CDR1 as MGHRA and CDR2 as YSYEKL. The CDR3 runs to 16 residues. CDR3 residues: CASSQEMRGRSEKLFF. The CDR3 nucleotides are TGCGCCAGCAGCCAAGAGATGAGGGGGAGAAGTGAAAAACTGTTTTTT.

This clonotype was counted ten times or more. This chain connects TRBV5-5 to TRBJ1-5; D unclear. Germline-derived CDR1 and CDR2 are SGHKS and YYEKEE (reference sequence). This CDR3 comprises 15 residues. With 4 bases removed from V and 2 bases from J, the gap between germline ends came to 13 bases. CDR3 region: CASSPLKGGNQPQHF. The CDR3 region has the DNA TGTGCCAGCAGCCCCCTCAAGGGAGGCAATCAGCCCCAGCATTTT.

The CDR3, as DNA: TGTGCCAGCAGCACCACAGGGGGAGGATACAATGAGCAGTTCTTC. This encodes CASSTTGGGYNEQFF. The chain recombines TRBV28 with TRBJ2-1, with 8 bases matching TRBD1. In germline, CDR1 is MDHEN, CDR2 SYDVKM. Trimming at V came to 6 bases and at J to 4 bases, leaving 8 bases not matched to a gene. This CDR3 has 15 amino acids.

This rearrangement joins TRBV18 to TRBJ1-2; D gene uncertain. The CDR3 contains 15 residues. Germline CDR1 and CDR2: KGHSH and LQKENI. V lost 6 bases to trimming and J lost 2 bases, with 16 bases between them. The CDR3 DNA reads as TGTGCCAGCTCTCCAGACAACCACGCCAACTATGGCTACACCTTC. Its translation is CASSPDNHANYGYTF.

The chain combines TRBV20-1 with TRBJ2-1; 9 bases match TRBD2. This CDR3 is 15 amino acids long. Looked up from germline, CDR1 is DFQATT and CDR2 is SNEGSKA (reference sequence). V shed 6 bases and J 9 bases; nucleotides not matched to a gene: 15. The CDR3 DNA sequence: TGCAGTGCCGGATACGGCGGGGGGGCTAGTAGTGAGCAGTTCTTC. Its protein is CSAGYGGGASSEQFF.

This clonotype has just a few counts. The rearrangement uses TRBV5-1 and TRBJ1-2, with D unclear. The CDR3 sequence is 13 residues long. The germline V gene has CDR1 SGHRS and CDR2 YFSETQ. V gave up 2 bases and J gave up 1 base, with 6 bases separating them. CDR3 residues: CASSFDINYGYTF. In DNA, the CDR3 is TGCGCCAGCAGCTTTGACATTAACTATGGCTACACCTTC.

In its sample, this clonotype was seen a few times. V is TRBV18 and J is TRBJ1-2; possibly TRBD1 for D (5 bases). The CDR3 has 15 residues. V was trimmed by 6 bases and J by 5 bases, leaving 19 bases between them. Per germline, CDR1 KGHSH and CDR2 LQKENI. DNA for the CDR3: TGTGCCAGCTCCCGCGATGAACAGCAGGGTTATGGCTACACCTTC. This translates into CASSRDEQQGYGYTF.

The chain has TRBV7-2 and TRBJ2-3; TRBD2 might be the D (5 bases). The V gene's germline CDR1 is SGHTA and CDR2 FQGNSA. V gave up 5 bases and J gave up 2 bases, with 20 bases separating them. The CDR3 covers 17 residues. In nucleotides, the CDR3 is TGTGCCAGCAGCCACACCCCGGGGAGCTACAACACAGATACGCAGTATTTT. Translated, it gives CASSHTPGSYNTDTQYF.

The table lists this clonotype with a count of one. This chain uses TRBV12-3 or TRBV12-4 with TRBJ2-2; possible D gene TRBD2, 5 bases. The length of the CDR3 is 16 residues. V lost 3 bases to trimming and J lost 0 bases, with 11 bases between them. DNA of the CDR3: TGTGCCAGCAGTTTTAGCGAGAAATCGAACACCGGGGAGCTGTTTTTT. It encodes CASSFSEKSNTGELFF.

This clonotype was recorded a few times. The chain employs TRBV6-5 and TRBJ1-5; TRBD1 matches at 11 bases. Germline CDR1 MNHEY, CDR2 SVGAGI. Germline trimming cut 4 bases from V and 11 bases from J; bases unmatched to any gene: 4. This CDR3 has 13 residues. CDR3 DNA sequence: TGTGCCAGCAGTTTTGGGACAGGGGGTTCCCAGCATTTT. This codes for CASSFGTGGSQHF.

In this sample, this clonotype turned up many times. DNA of the CDR3: TGTGCCAGCACCTCACACTTCTACGAGCAGTACTTC. It encodes CASTSHFYEQYF. This chain joins TRBV12-3 or TRBV12-4 and TRBJ2-7, with no clear D. The CDR3 spans 12 residues. V shed 7 bases and J shed 3 bases, with 10 bases lying between them.